The next 22 T cell receptor beta chains were all read from a single sample in a study of cytotoxic CD8 clonotypes in ibrutinib-treated CLL. Repertoires were generated with immunoSEQ multiplex PCR, while TCRdb's copy carries only in-frame clones and drops some. Of 50,000 or so clones listed, roughly three fifths are singletons. Sequenced here: PBMCs, sampled after 24 months of ibrutinib treatment. The receptors derive from a human donor with chronic lymphocytic leukemia.

This chain connects TRBV15 to TRBJ1-2; 7 bases match TRBD1. The J segment lost 10 bases and the V segment lost 5 bases, leaving 10 bases of the junction unmatched. CDR1 LNHNV and CDR2 YYDKDF come from the germline V gene (reference sequence). This CDR3 contains 13 residues. CDR3 coding DNA: TGTGCCACCAGCCAACGGACAGGTAGTGCCTACACCTTC. Protein: CATSQRTGSAYTF.

In the case of this clone: Given a much more abundant clone one base away, this may be a read error. The V call is TRBV4-1, the J call TRBJ2-2; D is ambiguous. The CDR3 is made up of 14 amino acids. Germline V gives CDR1 MGHRA, CDR2 YSYEKL. Trimming shortened V by 4 bases and J by 5 bases, and 11 bases separated the two germline ends. In DNA, the CDR3 is TGCGCCAGCAGCCCCACCCGACATACCGGGGAGCTGTTTTTT. This translates into CASSPTRHTGELFF.

A few counts support this clone. The CDR3 DNA reads TGTGCCAGCAGTTACCCTGGGTCCAACTATGGCTACACCTTC. Translated, it gives CASSYPGSNYGYTF. This chain connects TRBV6-5 to TRBJ1-2, with D unclear. Germline V CDR1 and CDR2: MNHEY, SVGAGI. Trimming removed 2 bases from V and 2 bases from J, with 9 bases in between. The CDR3 length is 14 residues.

This rearrangement joins TRBV4-1 to TRBJ1-4; 9 positions agree with TRBD1. The CDR3 is made up of 15 amino acids. The trim removed 1 base at V and 5 bases at J, leaving 2 bases unmatched. Germline assignment: CDR1 MGHRA and CDR2 YSYEKL. The CDR3 region is CASSQAGTGNEKLFF. The CDR3 coding sequence is TGCGCCAGCAGCCAAGCCGGGACAGGGAATGAAAAACTGTTTTTT.

This chain joins TRBV2 and TRBJ1-2; 8 bases line up with TRBD1. Trimming removed 2 bases from V and 0 bases from J; junction bases left unmatched: 2. Germline CDR1 is SNHLY and CDR2 is FYNNEI. There are 15 residues in the CDR3. The CDR3 sequence is CASSESTGANYGYTF. In DNA, the CDR3 is TGTGCCAGCAGTGAATCGACAGGGGCTAACTATGGCTACACCTTC.

V gene TRBV28 combines with J gene TRBJ1-1; tentative D call: TRBD1 (6 bases). Trimming removed 8 bases from V and 0 bases from J, with 10 bases in between. This CDR3 spans 13 amino acids. The germline CDR1 and CDR2 sequences are MDHEN and SYDVKM. CDR3 nucleotides: TGTGCCAGCGGGGGACATATGAACACTGAAGCTTTCTTT. Translating it yields CASGGHMNTEAFF.

This clone has a count of ten or more. This chain's CDR3 is CASSATSGAQETQYF. In DNA, the CDR3 is TGTGCCAGCAGCGCCACTAGCGGGGCCCAAGAGACCCAGTACTTC. The chain links TRBV9 to TRBJ2-5, with 10 bases fitting TRBD2. The length of the CDR3 is 15 residues. Germline CDR1 is SGDLS and CDR2 is YYNGEE. After removal of 3 bases from V and 1 base from J, the junction contained 3 bases not matched to a gene.

In its sample, this clone was seen a few times. The chain combines TRBV6-5 with TRBJ1-6, with D unresolved. The V and J ends lost 5 bases and 7 bases respectively, with 15 bases between them. The CDR3 contains 15 residues. Germline V gene lookup returns CDR1 MNHEY and CDR2 SVGAGI. The CDR3 loop is CASSPVLGENSPLHF. CDR3 bases: TGTGCCAGCAGTCCCGTCCTCGGGGAGAATTCACCCCTCCACTTT.

The J gene is TRBJ2-7, the V gene TRBV7-9, with 7 bases lining up with TRBD2. Germline V gene data show CDR1 as SEHNR and CDR2 as FQNEAQ (reference sequence). CDR3 length: 15 amino acids. J gave up 4 bases and V 2 bases, and 8 bases lay outside the gene matches. In DNA form, the CDR3 reads TGTGCCAGCAGCTTATGGGGGGGATCGGAGTACGAGCAGTACTTC. Translating gives CASSLWGGSEYEQYF.

The chain's CDR3 is CASLGNEKLFF. The CDR3 DNA sequence: TGTGCCAGCCTCGGAAATGAAAAACTGTTTTTT. V and J are TRBV2 and TRBJ1-4; D gene uncertain. The CDR3 runs to 11 residues. Germline CDR1 is SNHLY and CDR2 is FYNNEI. Trimming left V 8 bases short and J 5 bases short, with 6 bases between. The full variable domain, completed using reference TRBV2 and TRBJ1-4, is EPEVTQTPSHQVTQMGQEVILRCVPISNHLYFYWYRQILGQKVEFLVSFYNNEISEKSEIFDDQFSVERPDGSNFTLKIRSTKLEDSAMYFCASLGNEKLFFGSGTQLSVL.

This clone was seen a single time. J is TRBJ2-3 and V is TRBV29-1; 11 positions agree with TRBD2. Germline lookup yields CDR1 SQVTM and CDR2 ANQGSEA. The CDR3 is 15 amino acids. The V and J ends lost 7 bases and 4 bases, in that order; junction bases with no gene match: 10. As DNA, the CDR3 is TGCAGCGGGAGGCCTAGCGGGGGGTTTTCAGATACGCAGTATTTT. As protein: CSGRPSGGFSDTQYF.

The V and J genes are TRBV5-4 and TRBJ2-3; weak D call: TRBD2 (7 bases). CDR3 length: 17 residues. Trimming took 3 bases from V and 2 from J, leaving 19 bases between them. The germline gives CDR1 SGHNT, CDR2 YYREEE (reference sequence). CDR3 DNA: TGTGCCAGCAGCTGGGGGGGAGGGGCGGGGGCCACAGATACGCAGTATTTT. This sequence encodes CASSWGGGAGATDTQYF.

This clone was observed a few times. The gene calls are TRBV7-9 and TRBJ2-5; 8 nucleotides agree with TRBD1. The J segment lost 5 bases and the V segment lost 5 bases, leaving 7 bases of the junction unmatched. This CDR3 comprises 14 residues. The germline V gene encodes CDR1 SEHNR and CDR2 FQNEAQ (reference sequence). DNA of the CDR3: TGTGCCAGCAGCCGCCAGGGGGCGAGGGAGACCCAGTACTTC. Translating gives CASSRQGARETQYF.

The rearrangement joins TRBV7-2 to TRBJ2-7; no definite D call. There are 13 residues in the CDR3. The V end lost 1 base, the J end lost 6 bases, and 10 bases lay between the germline ends. Germline V lookup: CDR1 SGHTA, CDR2 FQGNSA. Here the CDR3 reads CASSLVVQTEQYF. CDR3 sequence (DNA): TGTGCCAGCAGCTTAGTGGTACAGACCGAGCAGTACTTC.

The CDR3: CASSDRQGGEQYF. In DNA, the CDR3 is TGCGCCAGCAGTGATAGACAGGGTGGCGAGCAGTACTTC. The chain links TRBV10-2 to TRBJ2-7, with 7 bases that match TRBD1. The CDR3 spans 13 residues. The V segment lost 3 bases and the J segment 6 bases; nucleotides outside the gene matches: 5. CDR1 WSHSY and CDR2 SAAADI come from the germline V gene.

The chain carries TRBV29-1 and TRBJ2-1; 8 positions agree with TRBD2. The J segment lost 11 bases and the V segment lost 8 bases, leaving 17 bases of the junction unmatched. Per germline, CDR1 SQVTM and CDR2 ANQGSEA. The CDR3 loop spans 14 amino acids. The CDR3 protein is CSSRPGGGIRKQFF. CDR3 DNA sequence: TGCAGCTCTAGGCCCGGGGGGGGTATTCGTAAGCAGTTCTTC.

The gene calls are TRBV18 and TRBJ1-4; D remains unclear. Between the trimmed V and J ends, which lost 6 bases and 5 bases, there was a span of 10 bases. This CDR3 spans 13 amino acids. Germline V gene sequence: CDR1 KGHSH, CDR2 LQKENI. CDR3 sequence reads: CASSPRRNEKLFF. CDR3 DNA sequence: TGTGCCAGCTCCCCTCGGCGGAATGAAAAACTGTTTTTT.

The CDR3 nucleotides read TGCAGCGTTCCCCAGGGTGTCGGTACCGGGGAGCTGTTTTTT. Its translation: CSVPQGVGTGELFF. This chain links TRBV29-1 with TRBJ2-2, with D perhaps TRBD1 (5 bases). V lost 5 bases, J lost 5 bases, and 15 bases lay in between. Germline V gene data show CDR1 as SQVTM and CDR2 as ANQGSEA. The CDR3 sequence is 14 residues long.

J is TRBJ1-5 and V is TRBV29-1; no reliable D call. This CDR3 spans 13 amino acids. Germline CDR1 and CDR2: SQVTM and ANQGSEA. V was shortened by 7 bases and J by 8 bases, with 18 bases between the two germline ends. DNA for the CDR3: TGCAGCGCAAGACGGACTGACCTGGAGCCCCAGCATTTT. Translating it yields CSARRTDLEPQHF.

This clone was observed a few times. In DNA, the CDR3 is TGTGCCAGCGCGGGGTCTGGGGCCAACGTCCTGACTTTC. It codes for CASAGSGANVLTF. J is TRBJ2-6 and V is TRBV27; the D gene is possibly TRBD2 (6 bases). CDR3 length: 13 amino acids. Germline V gene lookup returns CDR1 MNHEY and CDR2 SMNVEV (reference sequence). V shed 8 bases and J shed 1 base, with 6 bases lying between them.

This rearrangement joins TRBV15 to TRBJ2-5; 8 nucleotides match TRBD2. J lost 5 bases, V lost 0 bases, and 5 bases had no gene match. CDR3 length: 15 amino acids. Germline V gives CDR1 LNHNV, CDR2 YYDKDF (reference sequence). CDR3 DNA: TGTGCCACCAGCAGAGACCAGCGGGGGATCGAGACCCAGTACTTC. Protein: CATSRDQRGIETQYF.

This clone was recorded only once. The J gene is TRBJ2-3, the V gene TRBV25-1; 12 bases fit TRBD2. The CDR3 extends over 16 amino acids. Germline loops: CDR1 MGHDK, CDR2 SYGVNS. J gave up 4 bases and V 3 bases, and 5 bases lay outside the gene matches. The CDR3 DNA reads TGTGCCAGCAGTGACCGAAGACTAGCGGGGGCAGATACGCAGTATTTT. Encoded protein: CASSDRRLAGADTQYF.